The T cell receptor (beta chain) under discussion was sequenced for a study of T cells after somatic rescue of genetic block. Between the trimmed V and J ends, which lost 4 bases and 6 bases, there was a span of 10 bases. This CDR3 spans 13 amino acids. CDR1 MNHEY and CDR2 SVGAGI come from the germline V gene. TCRdb keeps only in-frame clones here, not all; method: immunoSEQ multiplex PCR. The table has about 72,000 clones, about nine tenths seen once. The sequence derives from a man under 40. Material: peripheral blood mononuclear cells (PBMCs). This chain uses TRBV6-5 with TRBJ1-5, with D perhaps matching TRBD1 (5 bases). The CDR3 DNA sequence: TGTGCCAGCAGTTCTGACAGCGTTCAGCCCCAGCATTTT. Protein product: CASSSDSVQPQHF.